The clone carrying this T cell receptor beta chain occurred many times. The data were obtained in a study of Graves' ophthalmopathy and Graves' hyperthyroidism. The junction had 11 bases not matched to a gene; V was cut back by 8 bases and J by 7 bases. CDR3 length: 14 residues. Amplified material comprised TCR beta CDR3 regions derived from RNA transcripts. The workflow started with a first-round RT-PCR run with HTBI primers and then moved on to a second-round multiplex PCR. TCRdb re-derived calls from the multiplex PCR reads in MiXCR, one entry per CDR3 protein. The sample shows 680,000 or so distinct CDR3 sequences, about a fifth of them seen only once.

The genes are TRBV12-3 or TRBV12-4 and TRBJ1-5; 7 positions match TRBD1. Sequencing used peripheral blood. This receptor was taken from a woman aged 18-35 years with stable Graves' hyperthyroidism. Some clones in this sample may be carry-over from other donors' samples. The CDR3 coding sequence is TGTGCCAGCCTTCAGGGGGGGTGGGGGCAGCCCCAGCATTTT. Translation: CASLQGGWGQPQHF.